This T cell receptor beta chain was sequenced during a study of T-cell reconstitution after alpha-beta-depleted transplantation in children. Preparation of the TCRbeta library was carried out with unique molecular identifiers. TCRdb used MiXCR to reprocess the PCR reads, holding one entry per CDR3 protein. The sample carries 600,000 to 700,000 distinct CDR3 sequences, around 17% recorded once. The V gene's germline CDR1 is LGHDT and CDR2 YNNKEL (reference sequence). The CDR3 is made up of 15 amino acids. V was pared by 1 base and J by 2 bases, with 12 bases between. The TCR originated in a human donor who donated a stem cell graft to a child with acute myeloid leukemia. Sequencing was performed on PBMCs from the stem cell graft donor, taken from the stem cell graft. The V call is TRBV3-1, the J call TRBJ2-7; D gene uncertain. CDR3 bases: TGTGCCAGCAGCCAAGCGTACGGAATTACCTACGAGCAGTACTTC. This sequence encodes CASSQAYGITYEQYF.